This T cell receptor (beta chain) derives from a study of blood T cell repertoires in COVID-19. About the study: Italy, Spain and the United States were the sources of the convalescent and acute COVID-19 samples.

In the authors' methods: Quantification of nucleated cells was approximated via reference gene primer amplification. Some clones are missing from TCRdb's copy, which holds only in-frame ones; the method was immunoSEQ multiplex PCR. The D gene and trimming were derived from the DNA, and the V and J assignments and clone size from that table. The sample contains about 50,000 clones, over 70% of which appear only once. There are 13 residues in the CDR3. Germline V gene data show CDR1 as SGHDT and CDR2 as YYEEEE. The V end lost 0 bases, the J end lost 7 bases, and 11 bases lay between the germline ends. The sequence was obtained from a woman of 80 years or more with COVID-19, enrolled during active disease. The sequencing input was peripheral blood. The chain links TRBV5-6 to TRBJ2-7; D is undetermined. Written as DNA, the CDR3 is TGTGCCAGCAGCTTGGGCGTGTCGGGTGAGCAGTACTTC. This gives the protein CASSLGVSGEQYF.